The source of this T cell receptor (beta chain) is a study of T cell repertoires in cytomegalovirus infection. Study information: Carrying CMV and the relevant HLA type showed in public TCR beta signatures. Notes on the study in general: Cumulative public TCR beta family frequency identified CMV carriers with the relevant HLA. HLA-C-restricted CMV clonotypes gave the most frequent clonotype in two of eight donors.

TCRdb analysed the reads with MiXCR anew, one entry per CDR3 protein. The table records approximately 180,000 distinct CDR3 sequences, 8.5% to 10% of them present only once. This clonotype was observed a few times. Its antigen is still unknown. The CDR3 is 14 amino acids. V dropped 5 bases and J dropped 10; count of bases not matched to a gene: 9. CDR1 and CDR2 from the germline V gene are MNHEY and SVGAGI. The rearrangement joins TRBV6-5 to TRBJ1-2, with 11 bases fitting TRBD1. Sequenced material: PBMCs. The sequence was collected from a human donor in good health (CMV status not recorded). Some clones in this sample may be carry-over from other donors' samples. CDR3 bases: TGTGCCAGCAGTACGGGGGGACAGGGGGGGCACTACACCTTC. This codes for CASSTGGQGGHYTF.